This T cell receptor (beta chain) was sequenced during a study of radiation and T cells in renal cell carcinoma (dated by TCRdb to about 2020). With respect to the entire study: Samples were obtained from a clinical trial, in which 15 Gy stereotactic body radiation therapy was delivered to primary renal cell carcinomas and nephrectomy was performed 4 weeks later. In total, approximately 54 samples, comprising approximately 25 tumors and approximately 27 peripheral blood samples, were subjected to TCR beta sequencing. Across all 50 or so samples, over 4,000,000 unique CDR3 nucleotide sequences encoding around 2,500,000 unique CDR3 amino acid sequences were identified.

CDR1 and CDR2, looked up from the germline V gene, are SGHRS and YFSETQ. The trim is 4 bases for V and 7 bases for J, with a gap of 13 bases between the germline ends. Spanning cysteine to phenylalanine, the CDR3 consists of 13 amino acids. The DNA shown is the 39-base CDR3, in frame from base 1. As for this clone: Which antigen it targets is not known. No base quality information exists; no much larger clone differs at one position.

Following the manufacturer's recommendations, the immunoSEQ kit was used to generate TCR beta libraries from genomic DNA. Library preparation used a first multiplex PCR with proprietary primers, then a second PCR adding unique barcodes, with bead cleanups after each round. A kit-provided positive control reaction and a negative control reaction were included in every sample batch. The final libraries underwent checking on an Agilent 4200 TapeStation D1000 ScreenTape, volumetric pooling, and quantification by qPCR. Sequencing was performed on an Illumina NextSeq500 using a MidOutput 150-cycle cartridge, with 156 Read1 cycles, 15 Index1 cycles, and the kit custom primers. The pooled library was loaded at roughly 0.94 pM with a roughly 22% PhiX control spike-in. In the source study's methods: Vendor-processed data were analyzed in R, with a clonotype defined as all T cells sharing the same CDR3 nucleotide sequence. For clone abundance analyses, frequencies were normalized to the 10,000 most abundant clones per sample. Public T cell clones, which averaged fewer than five per sample, were excluded before analysis. Tumor-enriched clonotypes and baseline blood-enriched clonotypes were defined as those with an abundance difference of at least 32-fold between compartments. A beta-binomial differential abundance model was applied to find clonotypes that expanded or contracted between blood time points. Tumor-blood repertoire similarity was measured with the Baroni-Urbani and Buser coefficient, and groups were compared using two-tailed Wilcoxon tests in R. TCRdb's version of the immuneACCESS table is confined to in-frame rearrangements and falls short of the full clone set. An unresolved V gene accounts for under half of the shortfall where checked; the remainder is of unknown origin. The DNA was the basis for D and trimming; V, J and clone size are from that table. Counted in this sample were around 60,000 clones; roughly 72% of them appeared once. Less than 7.5% of the sample rests with the top ten.

Interpreted using the paper, the time point label stands for: blood 2 weeks post-SBRT. The treatment or condition label for this specimen denotes: 15 Gy SBRT to primary tumor, nephrectomy 4 weeks later. Serial peripheral blood from radiation-treated patients was sampled at baseline, 2 weeks and 4 weeks after SBRT to track tumor-enriched clonotypes. Renal cell carcinoma with clear cell pathology was present in all patients. The QIAamp DNA Blood Mini Kit (Qiagen) was used to prepare genomic DNA for TCR sequencing. Samples were included in the analyses only if all quality control checks were passed. What the work shows at the level of the full study, not this receptor alone: Changes in the blood repertoire were not tracked past 4 weeks after treatment. Because no pretreatment tumor biopsies were available, whether clonotypes were present in the tumor at baseline could not be determined. With a single-armed trial design, the study had no way to address how radiation dose or scheduling affects the TCR repertoire. In blood, the top tumor clonotypes increased between baseline and 2 weeks post-radiation and then shrank by 4 weeks, which suggests that tumor-resident clones expanded only transiently.

The chain is assembled from TRBV5-1 and TRBJ2-3; a tentative D match to TRBD1 spans 6 bases. Material: blood, obtained from a patient whose treatment included radiotherapy and nephrectomy. The sequence derives from a man between 60 and 70 years old with renal cell carcinoma. The CDR3 is CASSEVQGNTQYF. The bases are TGCGCCAGCAGCGAGGTACAGGGCAATACGCAGTATTTT.